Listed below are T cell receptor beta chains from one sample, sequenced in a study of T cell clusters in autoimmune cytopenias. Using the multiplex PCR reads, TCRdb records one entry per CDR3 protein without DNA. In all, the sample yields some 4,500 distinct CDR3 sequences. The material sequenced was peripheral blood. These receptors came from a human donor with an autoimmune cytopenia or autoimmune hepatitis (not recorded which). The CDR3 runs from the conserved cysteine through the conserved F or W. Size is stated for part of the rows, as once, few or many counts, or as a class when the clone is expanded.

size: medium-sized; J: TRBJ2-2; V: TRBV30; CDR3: CAWTLGGRRTGELFF
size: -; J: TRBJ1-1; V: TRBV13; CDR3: CASSPTGGGADTEAFF
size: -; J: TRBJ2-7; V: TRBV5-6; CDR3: CATSSGTYEQYF
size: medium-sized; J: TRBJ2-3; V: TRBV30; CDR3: CAWTPAGTTTDTQYF
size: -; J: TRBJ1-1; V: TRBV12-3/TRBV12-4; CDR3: CASSPDFVNTEAFF
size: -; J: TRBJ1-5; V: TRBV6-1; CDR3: CASRVHQEEPQHF
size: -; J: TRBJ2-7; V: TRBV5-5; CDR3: CASSSPLRTGGHEQYF
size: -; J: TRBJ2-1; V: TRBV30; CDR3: CAWSQGPGFHEQFF
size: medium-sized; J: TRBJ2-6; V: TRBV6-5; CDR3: CASRWDRTSGANVLTF
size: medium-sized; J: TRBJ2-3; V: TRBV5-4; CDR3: CASSPPSGGPFTDTQYF
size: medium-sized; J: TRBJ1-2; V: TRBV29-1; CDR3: CSAGTDYGYTF
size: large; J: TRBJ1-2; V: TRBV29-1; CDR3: CSVRQGASYGYTF
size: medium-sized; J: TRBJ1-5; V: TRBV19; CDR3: CATGGYSNQPQHF
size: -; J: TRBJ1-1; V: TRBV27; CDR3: CASSFDRETEAFF
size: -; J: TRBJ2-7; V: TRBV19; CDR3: CASSTRDYPPYEQYF
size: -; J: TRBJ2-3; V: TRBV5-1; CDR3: CASSSGQGTSDTQYF
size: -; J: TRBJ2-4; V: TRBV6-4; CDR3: CASSPQSSENIQYF
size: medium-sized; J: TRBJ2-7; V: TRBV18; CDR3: CASSPQGANRYEQYF